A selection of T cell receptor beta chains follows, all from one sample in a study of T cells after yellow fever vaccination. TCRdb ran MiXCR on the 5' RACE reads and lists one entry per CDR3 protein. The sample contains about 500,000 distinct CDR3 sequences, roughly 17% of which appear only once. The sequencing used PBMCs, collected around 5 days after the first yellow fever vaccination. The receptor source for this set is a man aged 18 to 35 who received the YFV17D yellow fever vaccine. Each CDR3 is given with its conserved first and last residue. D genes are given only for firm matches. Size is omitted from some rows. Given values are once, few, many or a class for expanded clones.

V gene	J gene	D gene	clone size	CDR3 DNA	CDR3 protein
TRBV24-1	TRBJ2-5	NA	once	TGTGCCACCAGTGATTCCTATGATTGGTACCAAGAGACCCAGTACTTC	CATSDSYDWYQETQYF
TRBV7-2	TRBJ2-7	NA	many	TGTGCCAGCAGCTCACTCAAGGGACTCACCTACGAGCAGTACTTC	CASSSLKGLTYEQYF
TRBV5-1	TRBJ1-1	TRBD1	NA	TGCGCCAGCGGACAGCAAGGGGGCGAATCTGAAGCTTTCTTT	CASGQQGGESEAFF
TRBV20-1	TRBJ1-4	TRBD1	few	TGCAGTGCTAGAGATACCAGGGGGGGTGAAAAACTGTTTTTT	CSARDTRGGEKLFF
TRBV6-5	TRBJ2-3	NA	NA	TGTGCCAGCAGTTACTCGGGGGTCACCGATACGCAGTATTTT	CASSYSGVTDTQYF
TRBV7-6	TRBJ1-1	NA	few	TGTGCCAGCAGCAGACTGACTCAGGGGTTTGAAGCTTTCTTT	CASSRLTQGFEAFF
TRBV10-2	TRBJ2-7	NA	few	TGCGCCAGCAGTGGTAAGGGCAGGGCCCCAAACTACGAGCAGTACTTC	CASSGKGRAPNYEQYF
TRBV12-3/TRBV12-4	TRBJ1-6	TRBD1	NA	TGTGCCAGCAGGAAACAGGGGTACAATTCACCCCTCCACTTT	CASRKQGYNSPLHF
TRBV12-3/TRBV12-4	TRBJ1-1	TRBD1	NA	TGTGCCAGCAGTTTCGGACAGGGGGTTGAAGCTTTCTTT	CASSFGQGVEAFF
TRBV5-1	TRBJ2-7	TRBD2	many	TGCGCCAGCAGCGGGAGGGACGGCGGCGAGCAGTACTTC	CASSGRDGGEQYF
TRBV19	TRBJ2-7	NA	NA	TGTGCCAGTAGTATAAAGCCATACGAAACCTACGAGCAGTACTTC	CASSIKPYETYEQYF
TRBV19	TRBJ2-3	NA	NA	TGTGCCAGTAGTATTATGGATACGCAGTATTTT	CASSIMDTQYF
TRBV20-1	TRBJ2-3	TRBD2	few	TGCAGTCAGGGACTAGGGTACGCAGATACGCAGTATTTT	CSQGLGYADTQYF
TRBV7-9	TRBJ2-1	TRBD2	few	TGTGCCAGCAGCTTAATTCGACTAGCGGATTACAATGAGCAGTTCTTC	CASSLIRLADYNEQFF
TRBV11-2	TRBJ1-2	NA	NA	TGTGCCAGCAGCTGGGGACTCAAGACAGCCCTTAATTATGGCTACACCTTC	CASSWGLKTALNYGYTF
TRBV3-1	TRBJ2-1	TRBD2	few	TGTGCCAGCAGCCAATTTAGCGGGGGGGCCAATGAGCAGTTCTTC	CASSQFSGGANEQFF
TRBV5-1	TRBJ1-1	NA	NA	TGCGCCAGCAGCTTGGATGGGCCGAGGGACACTGAAGCTTTCTTT	CASSLDGPRDTEAFF
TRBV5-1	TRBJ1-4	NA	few	TGCGCCAGCAGCAAAGGCCCCGGGACGGTGGGTGAAAAACTGTTTTTT	CASSKGPGTVGEKLFF
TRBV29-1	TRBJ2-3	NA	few	TGCAGCGTTGACTGGACTTCAGCAGATACGCAGTATTTT	CSVDWTSADTQYF
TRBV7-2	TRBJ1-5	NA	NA	TGTGCCAGCAGCTTAGGGCAGATGAGTCAGCCCCAGCATTTT	CASSLGQMSQPQHF
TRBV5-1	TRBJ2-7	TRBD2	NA	TGCGCCAGCAGCTTCGGGAGGGTCGGATACGAGCAGTACTTC	CASSFGRVGYEQYF
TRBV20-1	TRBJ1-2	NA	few	TGCAGTGCGCCGGAGGGGATTACTAACTATGGCTACACCTTC	CSAPEGITNYGYTF
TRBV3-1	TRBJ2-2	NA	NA	TGTGCCAGCAGCCAAGATCGAGGGGGAGACACCGGGGAGCTGTTTTTT	CASSQDRGGDTGELFF
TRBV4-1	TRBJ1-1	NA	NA	TGCGCCAGCAGCCATTGGGGGCTCGGCACTGAAGCTTTCTTT	CASSHWGLGTEAFF
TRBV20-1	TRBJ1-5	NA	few	TGCAGTGCTAGAAGAGGTTGGGGCAGCAATCAGCCCCAGCATTTT	CSARRGWGSNQPQHF
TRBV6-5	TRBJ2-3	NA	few	TGTGCCAGCAGTTACGAATTCACAGATACGCAGTATTTT	CASSYEFTDTQYF
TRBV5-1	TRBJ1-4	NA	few	TGCGCCAGCAGCTTATCCAAAGCGGATGAAAAACTGTTTTTT	CASSLSKADEKLFF
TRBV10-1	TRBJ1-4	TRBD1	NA	TGCGCCAGCAGTGAGCGGGACAGCCTTCGTCGGACTGAAAAACTGTTTTTT	CASSERDSLRRTEKLFF
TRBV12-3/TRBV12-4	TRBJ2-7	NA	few	TGTGCCAGCAGTTTAGCCGGGGGCCGCTCCTACGAGCAGTACTTC	CASSLAGGRSYEQYF
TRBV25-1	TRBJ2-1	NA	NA	TGTGCCAGCAGTGAAGTGGAGGTTATGGGACAGTTCTTC	CASSEVEVMGQFF